This entry lists 25 T cell receptor beta chains sequenced from one sample in a study of neurological immune-mediated disorders. TCRdb recomputed calls from the 5' RACE reads with MiXCR, one row per CDR3 protein. The sample holds 20,000 to 30,000 distinct CDR3 sequences, about 13% seen once. Sequences were obtained from PBMCs. The receptor source for this set is a woman between 55 and 75 years old with HTLV-1-associated myelopathy (HAM/TSP).

This clonotype was recorded many times. The chain recombines TRBV11-2 with TRBJ1-1, with D hard to call. The CDR3 extends over 13 amino acids. Germline V gene sequence: CDR1 SGHAT, CDR2 FQNNGV. The V and J ends lost 1 base and 4 bases respectively, with 7 bases between them. CDR3 protein: CASSLVKGTEAFF. CDR3 bases: TGTGCCAGCAGCTTAGTAAAGGGCACTGAAGCTTTCTTT.

This clonotype occurred many times. This chain connects TRBV5-1 to TRBJ2-7; 8 bases map to TRBD2. This CDR3 region has 13 residues. The germline V gene has CDR1 SGHRS and CDR2 YFSETQ. Trimming at V came to 3 bases and at J to 4 bases, leaving 3 bases not matched to a gene. Here the CDR3 reads CASSSLAGYEQYF. DNA for the CDR3: TGCGCCAGCAGCTCCCTAGCGGGTTACGAGCAGTACTTC.

This clonotype has at least ten counts. The gene calls are TRBV5-1 and TRBJ2-3; 11 bases agree with TRBD1. Germline assignment: CDR1 SGHRS and CDR2 YFSETQ. J lost 4 bases, V lost 3 bases, and 4 bases had no gene match. This CDR3 comprises 15 residues. The CDR3 sequence: CASSSGQGAADTQYF. The CDR3 DNA follows: TGCGCCAGCAGCTCTGGACAGGGGGCGGCAGATACGCAGTATTTT.

V gene TRBV5-4 combines with J gene TRBJ2-1; D not resolved. CDR3 size: 16 residues. Between the trimmed V and J ends, which lost 0 bases and 9 bases, there was a span of 19 bases. The germline CDR1 and CDR2 sequences are SGHNT and YYREEE (reference sequence). CDR3 sequence (DNA): TGTGCCAGCAGCTTGGCCGGGCTAGATCCAGCGACTGAGCAGTTCTTC. Translating gives CASSLAGLDPATEQFF. Combining the CDR3 with reference TRBV5-4 and TRBJ2-1 gives the whole variable domain ETGVTQSPTHLIKTRGQQVTLRCSSQSGHNTVSWYQQALGQGPQFIFQYYREEENGRGNFPPRFSGLQFPNYSSELNVNALELDDSALYLCASSLAGLDPATEQFFGPGTRLTVL.

This clonotype was counted at least ten times. The chain links TRBV10-3 to TRBJ1-4; 7 nucleotides match TRBD1. Germline trimming cut 11 bases from V and 5 bases from J; bases unmatched to any gene: 20. The CDR3 has 17 residues. CDR1 is ENHRY, CDR2 SYGVKD, per germline. The CDR3 is CAASRDSVGLGNEKLFF. In DNA form, the CDR3 reads TGTGCCGCCAGCCGGGACAGCGTAGGTCTAGGGAATGAAAAACTGTTTTTT.

By share, this clonotype counts as medium-sized. The chain employs TRBV20-1 and TRBJ2-3; maybe TRBD2 (5 bases). The germline V gene has CDR1 DFQATT and CDR2 SNEGSKA (reference sequence). Trimming removed 1 base from V and 0 bases from J, with 8 bases in between. This CDR3 spans 14 amino acids. Here the CDR3 DNA reads TGCAGTGCTAGAGTCGGCGGGAGCACAGATACGCAGTATTTT. Encoded protein: CSARVGGSTDTQYF.

This clonotype was detected ten times or more. The chain's CDR3 is CASSFRTGGPEAFF. For the CDR3, the DNA is TGCGCCAGCAGCTTTCGGACAGGGGGCCCTGAAGCTTTCTTT. The chain couples TRBV5-1 to TRBJ1-1; 11 nucleotides match TRBD1. The V segment lost 2 bases and the J segment 6 bases; nucleotides outside the gene matches: 3. Germline V gene lookup returns CDR1 SGHRS and CDR2 YFSETQ. The CDR3 consists of 14 residues.

This clonotype was recorded at least ten times. This chain links TRBV5-1 with TRBJ2-5; D gene uncertain. CDR3 length equals 14 residues. From germline, CDR1 is SGHRS and CDR2 YFSETQ. The ends were cut back, 0 bases at V and 1 base at J, with 7 bases in the middle. As DNA, the CDR3 is TGCGCCAGCAGCTTGGAGTCAGGCCAAGAGACCCAGTACTTC. It codes for CASSLESGQETQYF.

At least ten counts were recorded for this clonotype. This rearrangement joins TRBV5-5 to TRBJ2-7; TRBD1 matches at 11 bases. In germline, CDR1 is SGHKS, CDR2 YYEKEE (reference sequence). CDR3 length: 14 residues. Trimming took 3 bases from V and 4 from J; bases not matched to a gene: 3. CDR3 loop: CASSWDRGNYEQYF. The CDR3 DNA reads as TGTGCCAGCAGCTGGGACAGGGGGAATTACGAGCAGTACTTC.

This clonotype was detected many times. The chain has TRBV11-3 and TRBJ1-1; the D is unclear. This CDR3 is 14 amino acids long. Trimming took off 2 bases at V and 5 bases at J, with 12 bases between the two ends. CDR1 is SGHNT, CDR2 YENEEA, per germline. CDR3 nucleotide sequence: TGTGCCAGCAGCTTACGGGAAGAAGGGACTGAAGCTTTCTTT. It yields the protein CASSLREEGTEAFF.

V usage is TRBV30 and J usage is TRBJ2-3; D is uncertain. V dropped 2 bases and J dropped 8 bases, with 17 bases sitting between them. Per germline, CDR1 GTSNPN and CDR2 SVGIG (reference sequence). This CDR3 is 14 amino acids long. The CDR3 nucleotides are TGTGCCTGGAGTCCCAGTTGGGGTCCCGGTACGCAGTATTTT. It encodes CAWSPSWGPGTQYF. The full variable domain, with the rest looked up from reference TRBV30 and TRBJ2-3, is SQTIHQWPATLVQPVGSPLSLECTVEGTSNPNLYWYRQAAGRGLQLLFYSVGIGQISSEVPQNLSASRPQDRQFILSSKKLLLSDSGFYLCAWSPSWGPGTQYFGPGTRLTVL.

The chain recombines TRBV7-9 with TRBJ1-2; D might be TRBD1 (6 bases). This CDR3 spans 15 amino acids. Trimming left V 1 base short and J 6 bases short, with 15 bases between. Germline loops: CDR1 SEHNR, CDR2 FQNEAQ (reference sequence). CDR3: CASSLELPGDNGYTF. CDR3 in DNA: TGTGCCAGCAGCTTAGAGTTACCAGGGGATAATGGCTACACCTTC.

The rearrangement links TRBV7-2 to TRBJ2-7; D not resolved. CDR1 is SGHTA, CDR2 FQGNSA, per germline. V dropped 4 bases and J dropped 7 bases, with 14 bases sitting between them. This CDR3 has 13 amino acids. CDR3 in amino acids: CASSSYLLSEQYF. In DNA, the CDR3 is TGTGCCAGCAGCTCCTATCTACTCTCGGAGCAGTACTTC. The full variable domain, its missing parts supplied by reference TRBV7-2 and TRBJ2-7, is GAGVSQSPSNKVTEKGKDVELRCDPISGHTALYWYRQSLGQGLEFLIYFQGNSAPDKSGLPSDRFSAERTGGSVSTLTIQRTQQEDSAVYLCASSSYLLSEQYFGPGTRLTVT.

This clonotype was recorded at least ten times. The V gene is TRBV2, the J gene TRBJ1-6; 8 nucleotides match TRBD1. V lost 5 bases, J lost 6 bases, and 6 bases stayed unmatched. The V gene's germline CDR1 is SNHLY and CDR2 FYNNEI. The CDR3 contains 15 residues. The CDR3: CASSPRQGSNSPLHF. For the CDR3, the DNA is TGTGCCAGCAGTCCCCGACAGGGGTCTAATTCACCCCTCCACTTT.

There are many counts of this clonotype. J is TRBJ1-5 and V is TRBV15; D is unresolved. V lost 1 base and J 4 bases, leaving 8 bases between the germline ends. Germline CDR1 and CDR2: LNHNV and YYDKDF (reference sequence). The CDR3 runs to 14 residues. The CDR3 bases are TGTGCCACCAGCAGAGGAGGGCAGAATCAGCCCCAGCATTTT. Residues: CATSRGGQNQPQHF.

This clonotype was observed many times. The genes are TRBV11-3 and TRBJ2-1, with 7 positions matching TRBD1. Germline V gene data show CDR1 as SGHNT and CDR2 as YENEEA. Trimming at V came to 5 bases and at J to 7 bases, leaving 14 bases not matched to a gene. This CDR3 spans 16 amino acids. CDR3 protein: CASSGRTGGDSNEQFF. The CDR3, as DNA: TGTGCCAGCAGCGGGCGGACAGGCGGTGATTCAAATGAGCAGTTCTTC.

This clonotype has ten or more counts. The CDR3 region has the DNA TGTGCCAGCAGCGCCCGATCGTATGGCTACACCTTC. This encodes CASSARSYGYTF. V and J are TRBV14 and TRBJ1-2; D is uncertain. There are 12 residues in the CDR3. V lost 5 bases and J 5 bases, leaving 9 bases between the germline ends. Germline V gene sequence: CDR1 SGHDN, CDR2 FVKESK. Based on the CDR3 plus reference TRBV14 and TRBJ1-2, the full variable domain is EAGVTQFPSHSVIEKGQTVTLRCDPISGHDNLYWYRRVMGKEIKFLLHFVKESKQDESGMPNNRFLAERTGGTYSTLKVQPAELEDSGVYFCASSARSYGYTFGSGTRLTVV.

Many counts were recorded for this clonotype. V is TRBV20-1 and J is TRBJ1-2; 8 bases align to TRBD1. The CDR3 extends over 14 amino acids. With V trimmed by 6 bases and J by 6 bases, 12 bases remained unmatched. In germline, CDR1 is DFQATT, CDR2 SNEGSKA (reference sequence). CDR3 DNA: TGCAGTGCGAATCACCGGACAGGGATAGATGGCTACACCTTC. It encodes CSANHRTGIDGYTF.

This clonotype was detected many times. The chain combines TRBV20-1 with TRBJ2-7; a possible D gene is TRBD2 (6 bases). The germline gives CDR1 DFQATT, CDR2 SNEGSKA (reference sequence). V was pared by 2 bases and J by 7 bases, with 21 bases between. The CDR3 spans 15 residues. In nucleotides, the CDR3 is TGCAGTGCTAGAAGACAGCATGGGGCTGGGGGGGAGCAGTACTTC. It encodes CSARRQHGAGGEQYF.

This clonotype was seen at least ten times. The V and J genes are TRBV6-6 and TRBJ1-1; a weak D match, TRBD1 (5 bases). The CDR3 consists of 12 residues. V was trimmed by 10 bases and J by 4 bases, leaving 13 bases between them. Germline CDR1 is MNHNY and CDR2 is SVGAGI (reference sequence). The CDR3 is CATSPGPTEAFF. Here the CDR3 DNA reads TGTGCCACCTCCCCGGGACCCACTGAAGCTTTCTTT.

This clonotype was counted many times. The rearrangement uses TRBV20-1 and TRBJ1-2; no reliable D call. CDR1 and CDR2 from the germline V gene are DFQATT and SNEGSKA (reference sequence). The CDR3 totals 14 residues. V lost 1 base to trimming and J lost 1 base, with 10 bases between them. The CDR3 sequence is CSARAQNLNYGYTF. The CDR3 DNA is TGCAGTGCTAGAGCTCAGAATCTTAACTATGGCTACACCTTC.

This clonotype was seen at least ten times. V usage is TRBV11-2 and J usage is TRBJ2-5; D uncertain. This CDR3 spans 12 amino acids. Germline CDR1 and CDR2: SGHAT and FQNNGV. The V and J ends lost 6 bases and 2 bases respectively, with 7 bases between them. Written as DNA, the CDR3 is TGTGCCAGCAGGTACCTACAAGAGACCCAGTACTTC. Protein: CASRYLQETQYF. Looking up the rest from reference TRBV11-2 and TRBJ2-5 gives the full variable domain: EAGVAQSPRYKIIEKRQSVAFWCNPISGHATLYWYQQILGQGPKLLIQFQNNGVVDDSQLPKDRFSAERLKGVDSTLKIQPAKLEDSAVYLCASRYLQETQYFGPGTRLLVL.

The chain uses TRBV20-1 and TRBJ1-3, with 8 bases lining up with TRBD1. The junction had 11 bases not matched to a gene; V was cut back by 1 base and J by 0 bases. Germline CDR1 and CDR2: DFQATT and SNEGSKA (reference sequence). The CDR3 has 18 residues. CDR3 residues: CSARGGSDRASSGNTIYF. CDR3 DNA: TGCAGTGCTAGAGGTGGATCGGACAGGGCTAGCTCTGGAAACACCATATATTTT.

Ten or more counts support this clonotype. CDR3: CATSDWGGTEAFF. The CDR3 DNA reads TGTGCCACCAGTGATTGGGGCGGGACTGAAGCTTTCTTT. The gene calls are TRBV24-1 and TRBJ1-1, with a possible D match to TRBD1 (5 bases). Trimming pared 2 bases from V and 5 bases from J, leaving 8 bases between. The CDR3 contains 13 residues. Germline loops: CDR1 KGHDR, CDR2 SFDVKD.

Ten or more counts support this clonotype. The chain has TRBV5-1 and TRBJ2-3, with D unresolved. CDR1 and CDR2 from the germline V gene are SGHRS and YFSETQ. There are 15 residues in the CDR3. The V end was cut by 0 bases, the J end by 2 bases, with 10 bases between. The CDR3 DNA reads as TGCGCCAGCAGCTTGGACTCCCCATCCACAGATACGCAGTATTTT. It specifies CASSLDSPSTDTQYF.